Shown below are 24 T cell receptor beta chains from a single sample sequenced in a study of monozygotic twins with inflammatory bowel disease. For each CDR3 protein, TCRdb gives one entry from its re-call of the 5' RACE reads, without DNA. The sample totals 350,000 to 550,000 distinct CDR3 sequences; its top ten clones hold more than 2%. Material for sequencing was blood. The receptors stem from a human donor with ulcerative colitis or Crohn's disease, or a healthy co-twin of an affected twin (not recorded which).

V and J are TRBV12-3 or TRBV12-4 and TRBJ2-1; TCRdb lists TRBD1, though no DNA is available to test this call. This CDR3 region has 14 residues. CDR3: CASSPARDGNEQFF.

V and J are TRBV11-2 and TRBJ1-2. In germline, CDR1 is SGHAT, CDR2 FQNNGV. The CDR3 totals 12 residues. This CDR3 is CASSLILRQITF.

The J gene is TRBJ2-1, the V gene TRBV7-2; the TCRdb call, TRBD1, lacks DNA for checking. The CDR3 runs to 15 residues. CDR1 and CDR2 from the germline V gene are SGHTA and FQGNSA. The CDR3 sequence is CASSSSWAGYNEQFF.

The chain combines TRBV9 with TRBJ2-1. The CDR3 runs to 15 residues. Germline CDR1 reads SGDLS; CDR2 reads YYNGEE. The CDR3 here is CASSVGVSVYNEQFF.

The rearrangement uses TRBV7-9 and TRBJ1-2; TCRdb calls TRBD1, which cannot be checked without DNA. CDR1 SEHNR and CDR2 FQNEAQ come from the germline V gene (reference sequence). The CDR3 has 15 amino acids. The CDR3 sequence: CASSLAPDSSDGYTF.

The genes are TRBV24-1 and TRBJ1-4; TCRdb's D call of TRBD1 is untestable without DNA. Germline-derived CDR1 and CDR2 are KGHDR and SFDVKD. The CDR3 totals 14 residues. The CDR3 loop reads CATSQGATNEKLFF.

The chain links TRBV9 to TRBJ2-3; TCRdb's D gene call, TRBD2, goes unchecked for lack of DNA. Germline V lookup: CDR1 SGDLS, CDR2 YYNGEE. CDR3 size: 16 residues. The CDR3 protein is CASSVGLAGLTDTQYF. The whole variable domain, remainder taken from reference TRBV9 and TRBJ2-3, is DSGVTQTPKHLITATGQRVTLRCSPRSGDLSVYWYQQSLDQGLQFLIQYYNGEERAKGNILERFSAQQFPDLHSELNLSSLELGDSALYFCASSVGLAGLTDTQYFGPGTRLTVL.

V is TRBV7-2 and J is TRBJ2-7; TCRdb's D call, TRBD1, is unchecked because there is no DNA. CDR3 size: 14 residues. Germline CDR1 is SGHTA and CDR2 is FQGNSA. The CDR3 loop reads CASRDRTGNYEQYF. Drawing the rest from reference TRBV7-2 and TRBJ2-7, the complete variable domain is GAGVSQSPSNKVTEKGKDVELRCDPISGHTALYWYRQSLGQGLEFLIYFQGNSAPDKSGLPSDRFSAERTGGSVSTLTIQRTQQEDSAVYLCASRDRTGNYEQYFGPGTRLTVT.

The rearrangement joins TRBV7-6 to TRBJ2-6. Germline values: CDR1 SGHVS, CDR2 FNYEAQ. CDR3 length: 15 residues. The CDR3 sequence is CASSPAVAGANVLTF.

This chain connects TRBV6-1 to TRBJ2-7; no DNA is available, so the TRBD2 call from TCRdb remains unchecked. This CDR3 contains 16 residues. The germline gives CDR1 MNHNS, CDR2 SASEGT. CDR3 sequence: CASSPPPGTSFYEQYF.

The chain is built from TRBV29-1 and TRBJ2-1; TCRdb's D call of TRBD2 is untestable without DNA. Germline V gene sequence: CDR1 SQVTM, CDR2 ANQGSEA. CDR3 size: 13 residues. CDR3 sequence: CSERTSGIGEQFF.

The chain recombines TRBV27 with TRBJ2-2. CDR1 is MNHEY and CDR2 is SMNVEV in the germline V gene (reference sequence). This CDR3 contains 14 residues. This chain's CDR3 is CASSPLPEAGELFF.

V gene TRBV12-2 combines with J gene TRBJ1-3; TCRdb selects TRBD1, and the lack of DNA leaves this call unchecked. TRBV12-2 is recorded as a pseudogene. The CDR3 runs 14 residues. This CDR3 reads CASRSARARNTIYF.

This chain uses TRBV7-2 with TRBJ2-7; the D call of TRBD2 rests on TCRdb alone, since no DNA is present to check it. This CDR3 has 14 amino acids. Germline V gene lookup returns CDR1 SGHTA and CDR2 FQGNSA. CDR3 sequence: CASSLDASGRAQNF. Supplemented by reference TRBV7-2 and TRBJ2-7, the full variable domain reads GAGVSQSPSNKVTEKGKDVELRCDPISGHTALYWYRQSLGQGLEFLIYFQGNSAPDKSGLPSDRFSAERTGGSVSTLTIQRTQQEDSAVYLCASSLDASGRAQNFGPGTRLTVT.

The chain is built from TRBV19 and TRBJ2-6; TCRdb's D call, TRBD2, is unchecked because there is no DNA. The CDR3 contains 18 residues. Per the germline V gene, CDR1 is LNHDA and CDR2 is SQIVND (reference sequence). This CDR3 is CASSIRWQTLIGANVLTF.

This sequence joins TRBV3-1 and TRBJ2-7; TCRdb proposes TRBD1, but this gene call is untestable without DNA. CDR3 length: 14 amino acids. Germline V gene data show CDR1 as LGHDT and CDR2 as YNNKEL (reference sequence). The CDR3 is CASSHHRASYEQYF.

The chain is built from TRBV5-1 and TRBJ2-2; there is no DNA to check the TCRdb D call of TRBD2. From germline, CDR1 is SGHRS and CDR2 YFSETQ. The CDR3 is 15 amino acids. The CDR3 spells CATNREDPNTGELFF.

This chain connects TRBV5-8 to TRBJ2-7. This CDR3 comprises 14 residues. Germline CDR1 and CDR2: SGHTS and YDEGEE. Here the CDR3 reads CASSLLGFSYEQYF.

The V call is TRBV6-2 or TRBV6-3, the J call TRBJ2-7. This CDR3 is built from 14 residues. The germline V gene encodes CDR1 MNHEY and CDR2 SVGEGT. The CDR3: CASMDRRSSYEQYF.

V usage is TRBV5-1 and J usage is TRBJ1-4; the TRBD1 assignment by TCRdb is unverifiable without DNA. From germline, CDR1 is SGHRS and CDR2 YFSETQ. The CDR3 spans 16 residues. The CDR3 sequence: CASSWGTDATNEKLFF.

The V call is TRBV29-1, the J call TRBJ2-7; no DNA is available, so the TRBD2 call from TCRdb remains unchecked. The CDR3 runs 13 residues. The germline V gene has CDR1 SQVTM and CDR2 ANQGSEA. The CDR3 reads CSVGASVPYEQYF.

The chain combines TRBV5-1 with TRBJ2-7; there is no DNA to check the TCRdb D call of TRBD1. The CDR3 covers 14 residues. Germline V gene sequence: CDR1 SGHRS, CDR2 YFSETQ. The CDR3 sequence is CASSLESGADEQYF.

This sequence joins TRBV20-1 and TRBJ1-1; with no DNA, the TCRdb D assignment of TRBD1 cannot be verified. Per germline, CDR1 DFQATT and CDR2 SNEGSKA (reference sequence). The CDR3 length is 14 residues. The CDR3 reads CSARSGTGGTEAFF.

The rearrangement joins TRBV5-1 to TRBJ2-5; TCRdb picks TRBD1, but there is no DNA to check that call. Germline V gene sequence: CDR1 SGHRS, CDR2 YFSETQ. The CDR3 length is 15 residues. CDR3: CASSLDRGLQETQYF.